Each of the 4 T cell receptor beta chains below was sequenced from the same sample in a study of CD8+ T cells in alopecia areata. cDNA reverse transcribed from extracted RNA served as the sequencing template. Measured with immunoSEQ multiplex PCR; TCRdb has only the in-frame clones, and not every one. There are about 98,000 clones in the sample; less than 50% occur only once, and approximately 0.79% lies in the top ten. Sequencing was carried out using CD4+ T cells sorted from blood. Receptors were obtained from a human donor with alopecia areata.

This clone was counted a few times. This chain links TRBV29-1 with TRBJ2-1, with D hard to call. The V end was cut by 6 bases, the J end by 1 base, with 13 bases between. The CDR3 spans 14 residues. The germline CDR1 and CDR2 sequences are SQVTM and ANQGSEA. CDR3 residues: CSVNSRLSYNEQFF. DNA for the CDR3: TGCAGCGTGAATTCAAGACTGTCCTACAATGAGCAGTTCTTC.

CDR3: CSVDGPGVGSEQFF. The CDR3 nucleotides are TGCAGCGTTGACGGGCCGGGAGTGGGTAGTGAGCAGTTCTTC. The chain recombines TRBV29-1 with TRBJ2-1; D is possibly TRBD2 (6 bases). V lost 3 bases, J lost 9 bases, and 18 bases lay in between. Germline-derived CDR1 and CDR2 are SQVTM and ANQGSEA. The CDR3 totals 14 residues.

V gene TRBV20-1 combines with J gene TRBJ2-5; D not certain. Germline CDR1 is DFQATT and CDR2 is SNEGSKA (reference sequence). Trimming took 5 bases from V and 7 from J, leaving 11 bases between them. This CDR3 is built from 11 residues. The CDR3, as DNA: TGCAGTGCTGAGGAGATCGGGACCCAGTACTTC. As protein: CSAEEIGTQYF.

This chain links TRBV29-1 with TRBJ2-7; D gene uncertain. Germline values: CDR1 SQVTM, CDR2 ANQGSEA. V dropped 4 bases and J dropped 6 bases, with 13 bases sitting between them. The CDR3 sequence is 12 residues long. This CDR3 is CSVGGDLREQYF. The CDR3, as DNA: TGCAGCGTTGGTGGGGATCTCCGCGAGCAGTACTTC.